The 18 T cell receptor beta chains presented below share a single source sample, sequenced in a study of cytomegalovirus exposure and HLA in healthy donors. Profiling relied on immunoSEQ multiplex PCR, and the TCRdb table lists in-frame clones only, not all of them. The data show under 250,000 clones, around four fifths seen once. Specimen: PBMCs. These receptor sequences come from a woman between 18 and 30 years old in good health and CMV-seronegative.

V is TRBV10-3 and J is TRBJ2-7; D gene ambiguous. Per the germline V gene, CDR1 is ENHRY and CDR2 is SYGVKD. The V and J ends lost 2 bases and 0 bases respectively, with 2 bases between them. The CDR3 has 12 residues. The CDR3 protein is CAISEASYEQYF. CDR3 coding DNA: TGTGCCATCAGTGAGGCCTCCTACGAGCAGTACTTC.

The chain employs TRBV5-6 and TRBJ1-1; 7 bases agree with TRBD1. The CDR3 consists of 16 residues. V trimming: 4 bases; J trimming: 5 bases; junction bases outside the gene matches: 14. The germline CDR1 and CDR2 sequences are SGHDT and YYEEEE. The CDR3 DNA follows: TGTGCCAGCAGCCGGAGGAATAGGGGGCTTCGTACTGAAGCTTTCTTT. This gives the protein CASSRRNRGLRTEAFF. The full variable domain, its missing parts supplied by reference TRBV5-6 and TRBJ1-1, is DAGVTQSPTHLIKTRGQQVTLRCSPKSGHDTVSWYQQALGQGPQFIFQYYEEEERQRGNFPDRFSGHQFPNYSSELNVNALLLGDSALYLCASSRRNRGLRTEAFFGQGTRLTVV.

The chain recombines TRBV4-2 with TRBJ2-1; 10 bases fit TRBD1. Trimming cost V 6 bases and J 6 bases; bases outside gene matches: 5. Germline CDR1 reads LGHNA; CDR2 reads YNFKEQ. This CDR3 region has 14 residues. The chain's CDR3 is CASSHGTGANEQFF. The CDR3 DNA sequence: TGTGCCAGCAGTCATGGGACAGGGGCCAATGAGCAGTTCTTC.

The V gene is TRBV9, the J gene TRBJ2-7; TRBD1 agrees at 10 bases. The germline V gene encodes CDR1 SGDLS and CDR2 YYNGEE. V was pared by 3 bases and J by 4 bases, with 4 bases of the junction left unmatched. This CDR3 has 14 amino acids. The DNA of the CDR3 is TGTGCCAGCAGCGGGGGGACAGGGGTTTACGAGCAGTACTTC. Translating gives CASSGGTGVYEQYF. The entire variable domain, with the rest obtained from reference TRBV9 and TRBJ2-7, is as follows: DSGVTQTPKHLITATGQRVTLRCSPRSGDLSVYWYQQSLDQGLQFLIQYYNGEERAKGNILERFSAQQFPDLHSELNLSSLELGDSALYFCASSGGTGVYEQYFGPGTRLTVT.

The chain links TRBV27 to TRBJ2-1, with TRBD1 identical over 9 bases. V gave up 5 bases and J gave up 4 bases; unmatched junction bases: 12. The CDR3 totals 17 residues. Germline V lookup: CDR1 MNHEY, CDR2 SMNVEV (reference sequence). CDR3 nucleotide sequence: TGTGCCAGCAGTGTCCTCCGGGACAGGGTAGGGTACAATGAGCAGTTCTTC. Translating it yields CASSVLRDRVGYNEQFF.

This clone was seen just once. The chain recombines TRBV4-1 with TRBJ2-1; perhaps D is TRBD1 or TRBD2 (5 bases each). CDR3 length: 17 residues. The V end lost 1 base, the J end lost 7 bases, and 20 bases lay between the germline ends. CDR1 and CDR2 (germline): MGHRA, YSYEKL. In DNA form, the CDR3 reads TGCGCCAGCAGCCAAGGTGCTCTAGGGGCGCGGGTGAATGAGCAGTTCTTC. Residues: CASSQGALGARVNEQFF.

V and J are TRBV30 and TRBJ2-1, with 9 bases identical to TRBD2. This CDR3 is built from 16 residues. Germline assignment: CDR1 GTSNPN and CDR2 SVGIG (reference sequence). Unmatched junction bases numbered 7, after V lost 1 base and J lost 3 bases. The CDR3 here is CAWSGASGNLYNEQFF. As DNA, the CDR3 is TGTGCCTGGAGTGGGGCTAGCGGGAATCTCTACAATGAGCAGTTCTTC. Combining the CDR3 with reference TRBV30 and TRBJ2-1 gives the whole variable domain SQTIHQWPATLVQPVGSPLSLECTVEGTSNPNLYWYRQAAGRGLQLLFYSVGIGQISSEVPQNLSASRPQDRQFILSSKKLLLSDSGFYLCAWSGASGNLYNEQFFGPGTRLTVL.

The rearrangement links TRBV30 to TRBJ2-6; D is possibly TRBD1 or TRBD2 (6 bases each). V was shortened by 3 bases and J by 0 bases, with 15 bases between the two germline ends. Germline V gene lookup returns CDR1 GTSNPN and CDR2 SVGIG (reference sequence). The CDR3 contains 17 residues. The CDR3 loop is CAWSLGGIGSGANVLTF. The CDR3 nucleotides read TGTGCCTGGAGCTTAGGGGGGATTGGCTCTGGGGCCAACGTCCTGACTTTC.

J is TRBJ1-3 and V is TRBV30; no clear D. The CDR3 totals 12 residues. The V gene's germline CDR1 is GTSNPN and CDR2 SVGIG (reference sequence). V was shortened by 3 bases and J by 2 bases, with 5 bases between the two germline ends. The CDR3: CAWRVTGNTIYF. CDR3 nucleotide sequence: TGTGCCTGGAGGGTCACTGGAAACACCATATATTTT.

J is TRBJ2-3 and V is TRBV2; D is perhaps TRBD1 (6 bases). Looked up from germline, CDR1 is SNHLY and CDR2 is FYNNEI. Trimming pared 6 bases from V and 3 bases from J, leaving 16 bases between. The CDR3 totals 15 residues. CDR3 loop: CASRWTVEVTDTQYF. CDR3 in DNA: TGTGCCAGCAGGTGGACAGTAGAAGTTACAGATACGCAGTATTTT.

The V call is TRBV7-2, the J call TRBJ2-2; D gene uncertain. V was clipped by 5 bases and J by 3 bases, with 10 bases between them. CDR3 length: 14 amino acids. The germline V gene has CDR1 SGHTA and CDR2 FQGNSA. In DNA form, the CDR3 reads TGTGCCAGCAGCCCCGCGTCGTACACCGGGGAGCTGTTTTTT. Its translation: CASSPASYTGELFF.

The V gene is TRBV7-3, the J gene TRBJ1-1, with D unresolved. V was shortened by 0 bases and J by 1 base, with 3 bases between the two germline ends. This CDR3 contains 13 residues. Germline V gene data show CDR1 as SGHTA and CDR2 as FQGTGA. The CDR3 is CASSLTRNTEAFF. CDR3 DNA: TGTGCCAGCAGCTTAACGCGGAACACTGAAGCTTTCTTT.

The chain links TRBV28 to TRBJ1-2, with D unclear. The CDR3 spans 12 residues. The V gene lost 4 bases and the J gene lost 8 bases, with 11 bases spanning the gap. Germline CDR1 is MDHEN and CDR2 is SYDVKM. CDR3 region: CASSSPGRGYTF. CDR3 sequence (DNA): TGTGCCAGCAGTTCCCCGGGGAGGGGCTACACCTTC.

DNA of the CDR3: TGTGCCAGCAGTGAAGGTCGGAACTTAGCCAAAAACATTCAGTACTTC. Translating it yields CASSEGRNLAKNIQYF. The rearrangement uses TRBV2 and TRBJ2-4; D not resolved. The CDR3 loop spans 16 amino acids. Germline CDR1 and CDR2: SNHLY and FYNNEI. The V end was cut by 1 base, the J end by 0 bases, with 10 bases between.

This clone was counted only a few times. The chain links TRBV28 to TRBJ2-7; TRBD1 matches at 8 bases. This CDR3 region has 12 residues. V was clipped by 6 bases and J by 5 bases; unmatched bases: 3. CDR1 is MDHEN and CDR2 is SYDVKM in the germline V gene. The CDR3 loop is CASRETGDEQYF. As DNA, the CDR3 is TGTGCCAGCAGGGAGACAGGGGACGAGCAGTACTTC.

This clone was observed once. The chain is built from TRBV5-1 and TRBJ2-5, with D perhaps TRBD1 (6 bases). V gave up 0 bases and J gave up 5 bases, with 11 bases separating them. The CDR3 covers 14 residues. Germline lookup yields CDR1 SGHRS and CDR2 YFSETQ. The DNA for the CDR3 is TGCGCCAGCAGCTTGGAATGGGGGCAGGAGACCCAGTACTTC. Residues: CASSLEWGQETQYF.

The chain couples TRBV4-1 to TRBJ2-7; no reliable D call. Trimming shortened V by 6 bases and J by 5 bases, and 17 bases separated the two germline ends. The CDR3 sequence is 14 residues long. The V gene's germline CDR1 is MGHRA and CDR2 YSYEKL. The CDR3 region is CASSSDPTRDEQYF. CDR3 coding DNA: TGCGCCAGCAGTTCGGACCCAACCCGTGACGAGCAGTACTTC.

The chain has TRBV7-2 and TRBJ1-2; TRBD1 agrees at 8 bases. This CDR3 spans 14 amino acids. CDR1 and CDR2 from the germline V gene are SGHTA and FQGNSA. Trimming cost V 1 base and J 8 bases; bases outside gene matches: 6. CDR3 protein: CASSLEDRVGGYTF. CDR3 nucleotide sequence: TGTGCCAGCAGCTTAGAGGACAGGGTGGGCGGCTACACCTTC.